These T cell receptor beta chains were read from a single sample in a study of shared clonotypes between healthy human individuals. Produced via immunoSEQ multiplex PCR; TCRdb's table is partial and in-frame only. In the table there are some 790,000 clones, 72% of which are singletons. The sequenced sample was memory CD4+ T cells sorted from blood. These receptors were taken from a woman between 25 and 40 years old in good health. CDR3s include the opening cysteine and the closing phenylalanine or tryptophan. A D gene is named only where the DNA matches it firmly.

TRBV28	16	-	TRBJ1-5	CASSSTLGTSNQPQHF
TRBV7-9	12	-	TRBJ2-7	CASSLSSYEQYF
TRBV5-4	15	-	TRBJ2-5	CASSLAGGPGETQYF
TRBV19	13	TRBD1	TRBJ1-2	CASSPQDRDGYTF
TRBV6-5	13	-	TRBJ2-1	CASSPPEYNEQFF
TRBV5-4	11	-	TRBJ1-1	CASRADQEAFF
TRBV4-2	19	TRBD2	TRBJ2-6	CASSQLLRSGRPGANVLTF
TRBV5-4	14	TRBD1	TRBJ1-1	CASSPEGQGYRAFF
TRBV6-5	14	-	TRBJ2-7	CASRGTGKTYEQYF
TRBV10-3	14	-	TRBJ2-6	CAIRQSTGANVLTF
TRBV28	15	-	TRBJ2-7	CASGGFLPVSYEQYF
TRBV6-5	13	-	TRBJ1-4	CASSTLVNEKLFF
TRBV7-9	15	-	TRBJ2-7	CASSNYRDRHYEQYF
TRBV5-1	13	-	TRBJ1-1	CASSFGENTEAFF
TRBV11-2	14	TRBD1	TRBJ2-7	CASRRTGTSYEQYF
TRBV10-2	13	-	TRBJ2-5	CASTLQVQETQYF
TRBV5-1	15	-	TRBJ1-2	CASSPGTLLLDGYTF
TRBV28	15	-	TRBJ1-5	CASISLSGGNQPQHF
TRBV5-1	13	-	TRBJ1-4	CASRQRDNEKLFF
TRBV7-6	16	TRBD2	TRBJ2-3	CASSENGRERLDTQYF
TRBV18	14	-	TRBJ2-5	CASSPAFSQETQYF
TRBV5-4	15	TRBD1	TRBJ2-1	CASSSPGTGGNEQFF
TRBV7-2	19	-	TRBJ2-7	CASSLGSGQGFSSSYEQYF
TRBV5-6	12	-	TRBJ1-3	CASSFAGNTIYF
TRBV5-1	14	TRBD1	TRBJ2-1	CASSGGTEYNEQFF
TRBV6-1	13	TRBD2	TRBJ2-7	CATLAGGRYEQYF
TRBV4-2	14	-	TRBJ1-1	CASSLMGEITEAFF
TRBV19	14	TRBD2	TRBJ2-3	CASSPYSGTDTQYF
TRBV25-1	15	-	TRBJ1-1	CASSARGGNWAEAFF
TRBV2	12	-	TRBJ1-1	CASSDPNTEAFF
TRBV6-6	10	-	TRBJ2-7	CASGGYEQYF
TRBV28	15	-	TRBJ1-1	CASSAPRAMNTEAFF
TRBV28	13	-	TRBJ2-3	CASSSPRSDTQYF
TRBV28	15	-	TRBJ1-4	CASSLGQGEGEKLFF
TRBV7-3	15	-	TRBJ2-7	CASSLTPGRLSWQYF
TRBV10-3	14	TRBD1	TRBJ2-4	CAISEGQAEDIQYF
TRBV6-1	17	-	TRBJ2-2	CASSGRPLTGRSGELFF
TRBV29-1	12	-	TRBJ2-5	CSVEGGRETQYF
TRBV2	16	-	TRBJ2-7	CASSEGMDSATYEQYF
TRBV7-2	16	-	TRBJ2-7	CASSSKGARGGYEQYF
TRBV7-2	13	-	TRBJ2-5	CASNPGGGETQYF
TRBV11-2	16	-	TRBJ2-4	CASSLGPRGGQNIQYF
TRBV23-1	15	TRBD2	TRBJ2-3	CASRLPGLPTDTQYF
TRBV30	15	TRBD2	TRBJ2-2	CAWNLGTRLTGELFF
TRBV6-1	14	TRBD2	TRBJ2-7	CASSESGGLHEQYF
TRBV7-9	14	-	TRBJ2-7	CASSLERRGYEQYF
TRBV18	16	-	TRBJ1-1	CASSPQTDLMNTEAFF
TRBV27	13	-	TRBJ2-2	CASSLRGTGELFF
TRBV7-2	15	TRBD1	TRBJ1-2	CASSLAGQVPVGYTF
TRBV5-1	15	-	TRBJ2-2	CASSFGSGNTGELFF
TRBV19	15	TRBD2	TRBJ2-1	CASSISGALYNEQFF